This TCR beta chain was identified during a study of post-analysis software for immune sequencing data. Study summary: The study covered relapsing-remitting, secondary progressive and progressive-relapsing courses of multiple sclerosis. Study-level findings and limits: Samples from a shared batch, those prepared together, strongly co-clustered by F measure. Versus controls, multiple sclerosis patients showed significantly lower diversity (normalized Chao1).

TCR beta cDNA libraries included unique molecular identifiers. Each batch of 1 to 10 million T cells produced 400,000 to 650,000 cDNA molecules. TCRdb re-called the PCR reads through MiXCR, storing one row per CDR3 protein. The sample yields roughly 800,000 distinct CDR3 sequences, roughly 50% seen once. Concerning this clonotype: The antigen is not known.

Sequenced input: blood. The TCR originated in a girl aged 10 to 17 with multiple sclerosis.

The CDR3 DNA reads TGTGCCAGCAGATCGGGACTAGCGGGGGCTAATGAGCAGTTCTTC. Translating gives CASRSGLAGANEQFF. The chain is built from TRBV6-6 and TRBJ2-1; 14 bases are shared with TRBD2. The V gene's germline CDR1 is MNHNY and CDR2 SVGAGI (reference sequence). V lost 6 bases, J lost 7 bases, and 5 bases stayed unmatched. The CDR3 contains 15 residues.